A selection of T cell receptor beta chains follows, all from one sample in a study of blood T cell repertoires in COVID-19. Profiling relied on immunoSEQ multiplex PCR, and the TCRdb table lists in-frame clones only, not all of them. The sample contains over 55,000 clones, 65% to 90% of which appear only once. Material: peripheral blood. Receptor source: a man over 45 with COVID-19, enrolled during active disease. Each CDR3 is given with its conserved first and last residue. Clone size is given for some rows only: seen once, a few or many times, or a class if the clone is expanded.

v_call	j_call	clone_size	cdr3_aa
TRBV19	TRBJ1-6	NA	CASSGGSYNSPLHF
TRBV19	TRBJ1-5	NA	CASSKYRDGGNQPQHF
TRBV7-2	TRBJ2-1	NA	CASSLEGGSSYNEQFF
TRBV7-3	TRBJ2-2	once	CASSLTFGGTGELFF
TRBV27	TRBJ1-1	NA	CASRLWRDMNTEAFF
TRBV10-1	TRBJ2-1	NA	CASSETGTGGSEQFF
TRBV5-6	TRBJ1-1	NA	CASSLRQGWTEAFF
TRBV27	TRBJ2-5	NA	CASKGGAIGGTQYF
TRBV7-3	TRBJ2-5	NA	CASSPAGGSVQETQYF
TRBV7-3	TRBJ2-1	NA	CASSPDGLAGRREQFF
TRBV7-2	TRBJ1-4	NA	CASSPTGSNEKLFF
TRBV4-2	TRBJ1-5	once	CASSQVSTGGYSNQPQHF
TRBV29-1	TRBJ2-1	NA	CSARGPSSYNEQFF
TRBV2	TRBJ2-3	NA	CASGTSGRSDTQYF
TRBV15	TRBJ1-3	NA	CATSRGGLSGNTIYF
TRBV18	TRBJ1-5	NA	CASSPSTGGNQPQHF
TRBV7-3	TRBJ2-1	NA	CASSLTLAGSYNEQFF
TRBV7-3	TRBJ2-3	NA	CASSNRLEGDTQYF
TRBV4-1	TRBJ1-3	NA	CASSLAGERGNTIYF
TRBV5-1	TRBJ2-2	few	CASRRQVDTGELFF
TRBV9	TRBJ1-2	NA	CASSVPGGTSTAF
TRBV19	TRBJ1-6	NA	CASSMPGGNSPLHF
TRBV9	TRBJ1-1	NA	CASSRQVILNTEAFF
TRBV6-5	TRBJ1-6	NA	CASAQGSYNSPLHF
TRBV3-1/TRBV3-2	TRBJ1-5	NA	CASSSTPRGNQPQHF
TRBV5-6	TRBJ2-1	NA	CASSSPGQGYNEQFF
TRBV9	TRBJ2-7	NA	CASSPEGLAGGPYEQYF
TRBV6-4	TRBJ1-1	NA	CASSELPGGQAFF
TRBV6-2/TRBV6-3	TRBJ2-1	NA	CASSYDAGVEQFF
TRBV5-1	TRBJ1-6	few	CASRRQTNNSPLHF
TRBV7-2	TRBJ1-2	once	CASSLDDRGYGYTF
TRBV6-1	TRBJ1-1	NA	CASSEDREMNTEAFF
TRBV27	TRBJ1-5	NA	CASSPRRNQPQHF
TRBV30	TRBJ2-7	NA	CAWNRLVGEQYF
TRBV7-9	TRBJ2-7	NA	CASSSVRVPYEQYF
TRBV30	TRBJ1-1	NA	CAWSVQYRDNTEAFF
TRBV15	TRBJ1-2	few	CATSRERGQGYGYTF
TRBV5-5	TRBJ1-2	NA	CASSIGQTNYGYTF
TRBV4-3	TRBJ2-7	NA	CASSQALAGTYEQYF
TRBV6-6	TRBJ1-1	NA	CASRRRETAVEAFF
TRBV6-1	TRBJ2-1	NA	CASSDPGTSICEQFF
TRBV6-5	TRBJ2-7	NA	CATFGTGNHEQYF
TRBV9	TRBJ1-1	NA	CASSVSQQGGRAFF
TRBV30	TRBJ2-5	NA	CARGGGLGETQYF
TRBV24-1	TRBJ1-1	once	CATSDRGAEAFF